A selection of T cell receptor beta chains follows, all from one sample in a study of blood T cell repertoires in COVID-19. Generated by immunoSEQ multiplex PCR, the TCRdb table keeps only in-frame clones and is missing some. The sample lists around 150,000 clones; approximately 80% were seen once. Sequencing was performed on peripheral blood. The receptors come from a man between 70 and 80 years old with acute or convalescent COVID-19. Each CDR3 is given with its conserved first and last residue. Each record gives: J gene, clone size, D gene, V gene, CDR3 DNA, CDR3 protein. D genes are given only for firm matches. The listing skips clone size in some rows; elsewhere it reads once, few, many or a size class.

TRBJ2-7,-,-,TRBV6-5,TGTGCCAGCCCCCGGCCCGATAGGGGCAATGGGGAGCAGTACTTC,CASPRPDRGNGEQYF
TRBJ2-5,-,TRBD2,TRBV19,TGTGCCAGTGGACAGCGGGGGGGCCAAGAGACCCAGTACTTC,CASGQRGGQETQYF
TRBJ2-1,-,TRBD2,TRBV3-1/TRBV3-2,TGTGCCAGCAGCCGCACTAGCGGGAGTTTAGGGAATGAGCAGTTCTTC,CASSRTSGSLGNEQFF
TRBJ1-5,-,-,TRBV19,TGTGCCAGTAGTTGGCAGGGAGGCGGCACTGGTCAGCCCCAGCATTTT,CASSWQGGGTGQPQHF
TRBJ2-3,once,TRBD1,TRBV28,TGTGCCAGCAGTGGGACAGGGAGGGGAGATACGCAGTATTTT,CASSGTGRGDTQYF
TRBJ1-2,-,-,TRBV5-4,TGTGCCAGCAGCTTCGCCGGTTCCTATGGCTACACCTTC,CASSFAGSYGYTF
TRBJ1-5,-,-,TRBV28,TGTGCCAGCAGTTTATCTGGGGGCGGCGATCAGCCCCAGCATTTT,CASSLSGGGDQPQHF
TRBJ1-6,-,-,TRBV7-9,TGTGCCAGCAGCCCTGCGGGGGGCGAGGGTTCACCCCTCCACTTT,CASSPAGGEGSPLHF
TRBJ1-2,few,TRBD1,TRBV7-9,TGTGCCAGCAGCTTAGCGGGGACAGGGACCTATGGCTACACCTTC,CASSLAGTGTYGYTF
TRBJ1-3,-,-,TRBV28,TGTGCCAGCGGGGTGGGAGCGCGAAACACCATATATTTT,CASGVGARNTIYF
TRBJ1-5,-,-,TRBV7-2,TGTGCCAGCAGCTTTAGGCAGGGGCAGGATCAGCCCCAGCATTTT,CASSFRQGQDQPQHF
TRBJ1-6,-,TRBD1,TRBV2,TGTGCCAGCCGGGACAGCGAAGCTTATAATTCACCCCTCCACTTT,CASRDSEAYNSPLHF
TRBJ2-5,-,TRBD1,TRBV5-1,TGCGCCAGCAGCGGGACAGGGGCCCAAGAGACCCAGTACTTC,CASSGTGAQETQYF
TRBJ2-3,-,-,TRBV19,TGTGCCAGTAGTATCCGCTCCGGGACTAGCACAGATACGCAGTATTTT,CASSIRSGTSTDTQYF
TRBJ2-3,-,TRBD2,TRBV19,TGTGCCAGTAGCTCAAGGGGACTAGCGTACACAGATACGCAGTATTTT,CASSSRGLAYTDTQYF
TRBJ1-4,-,-,TRBV9,TGTGCCAGCAGCCCGGGGAGATCTAATGAAAAACTGTTTTTT,CASSPGRSNEKLFF
TRBJ1-2,-,-,TRBV11-2,TGTGCCAGCAGCCTCCCCCGGGGGGGGAACTATGGCTACACCTTC,CASSLPRGGNYGYTF
TRBJ1-1,-,-,TRBV4-2,TGTGCCAGCAGCCAAGAGATGGCCTTCGGGGGGGACACTGAAGCTTTCTTT,CASSQEMAFGGDTEAFF
TRBJ2-5,-,TRBD1,TRBV19,TGTGCCAGTAAGGGGGGGGACAGGGGACAAGAGACCCAGTACTTC,CASKGGDRGQETQYF
TRBJ1-2,-,TRBD1,TRBV6-5,TGTGCCAGCAGTCAAAGGGACAGGGATGGCTACACCTTC,CASSQRDRDGYTF
TRBJ1-1,-,-,TRBV19,TGTGCCAGTAGTATTTATATTCAGGGGTACACTGAAGCTTTCTTT,CASSIYIQGYTEAFF
TRBJ1-2,-,TRBD1,TRBV30,TGTGCCTGGAGTGTGGGACAGAAGAGCGTTTATGGCTACACCTTC,CAWSVGQKSVYGYTF
TRBJ2-1,-,TRBD2,TRBV11-3,TGTGCCAGCAGCTCGACTAGCGCGAGCTACAATGAGCAGTTCTTC,CASSSTSASYNEQFF
TRBJ1-6,-,-,TRBV27,TGTGCCAGCAGTTTATCGGCGCCAGGGTTTTCACCCCTCCACTTT,CASSLSAPGFSPLHF
TRBJ2-3,-,-,TRBV6-2/TRBV6-3,TGTGCCAGCAGCAAGATTTCGGGGAGGCCTAGCACAGATACGCAGTATTTT,CASSKISGRPSTDTQYF
TRBJ1-2,-,TRBD1,TRBV28,TGTGCCAGTACAACGCCGGGACAGGGACGGCTTGGCTACACCTTC,CASTTPGQGRLGYTF
TRBJ1-2,-,TRBD1,TRBV6-2/TRBV6-3,TGTGCCAGCAGTTCCCCCTCCGGGACAGGGGATGGCTACACCTTC,CASSSPSGTGDGYTF
TRBJ2-1,-,TRBD2,TRBV19,TGTGCCAGTAGTCCCCCGGGTAGCGGGACTATCGATGAGCAGTTCTTC,CASSPPGSGTIDEQFF
TRBJ1-2,-,-,TRBV28,TGTGCCAGCAGGAAGAGCGGGGTGGGAGCCTCACCTCGCGGCTACACCTTC,CASRKSGVGASPRGYTF
TRBJ2-2,-,TRBD1,TRBV7-2,TGTGCCAGCAGCTTAGCAGGGGGCGCCACCGGGGAGCTGTTTTTT,CASSLAGGATGELFF
TRBJ2-7,-,TRBD2,TRBV10-3,TGTGCCATCAGTGAGTCTAGCGGGGGGAGCTACGAGCAGTACTTC,CAISESSGGSYEQYF
TRBJ2-3,-,TRBD2,TRBV6-8,TGTGCCAGCACCGGGACTAGCGGGAGGAGAGCACATACGCAGTATTTT,CASTGTSGRRAHTQYF
TRBJ2-5,-,TRBD2,TRBV5-8,TGTGCCAGCCGTGCCCAGCGGGGGGCCGTCGAAGAGACCCAGTACTTC,CASRAQRGAVEETQYF
TRBJ2-7,-,-,TRBV5-5,TGTGCCAGCAGCTTGTTGGCGGACTACGAGCAGTACTTC,CASSLLADYEQYF
TRBJ1-1,-,-,TRBV3-1/TRBV3-2,TGTGCCAGCAGCCAAGATACTCGAGACACTGAAGCTTTCTTT,CASSQDTRDTEAFF
TRBJ2-3,-,TRBD2,TRBV5-1,TGCGCCAGCAGCTTGGAGGGACTAGCGGGGGGCACAGATACGCAGTATTTT,CASSLEGLAGGTDTQYF
TRBJ2-3,-,TRBD2,TRBV10-3,TGTGCCATCAGGGGGACTAGCGGAGAGATAGTAGATACGCAGTATTTT,CAIRGTSGEIVDTQYF
TRBJ2-1,-,-,TRBV5-5,TGTGCCAGCAGCCCCCGGGGAGACGGGATGGTCGGCGATGAGCAGTTCTTC,CASSPRGDGMVGDEQFF
TRBJ2-2,-,TRBD1,TRBV7-3,TGTGCCAGCAGCCCTAGAGGACAGGGGCACGGGGAGCTGTTTTTT,CASSPRGQGHGELFF
TRBJ2-1,once,TRBD1,TRBV5-1,TGCGCCAGCAGCTTACTACAGGGGAACGCCTACAATGAGCAGTTCTTC,CASSLLQGNAYNEQFF
TRBJ1-5,-,-,TRBV19,TGTGCCAGTAGTATAGACGCAGGGATTCTTCAGCCCCAGCATTTT,CASSIDAGILQPQHF
TRBJ2-3,-,TRBD2,TRBV5-1,TGCGCCAGCAGCTTGGGGACTAGCGGGACAGATACGCAGTATTTT,CASSLGTSGTDTQYF
TRBJ2-7,-,-,TRBV7-6,TGTGCCAGCAGCTACAAGGCCGGGACAAGCTCCTACGAGCAGTACTTC,CASSYKAGTSSYEQYF
TRBJ1-2,-,-,TRBV19,TGTGCCAGTAGAATACAGGGTTCTGGTGGCTACACCTTC,CASRIQGSGGYTF
TRBJ2-7,-,TRBD1,TRBV6-6,TGTGCCAGCAGTTACTCGAGACAGGGGGCCCACGAGCAGTACTTC,CASSYSRQGAHEQYF
TRBJ1-3,-,-,TRBV29-1,TGCAGCGTCCTCCTCTGGAGCTCTGGAAACACCATATATTTT,CSVLLWSSGNTIYF
TRBJ1-6,once,-,TRBV5-5,TGTGCCAGCAGCTTGGTCGGTTTCGGGGGGAATTCACCCCTCCACTTT,CASSLVGFGGNSPLHF
TRBJ1-4,-,-,TRBV5-1,TGCGCCAGCAGTTCTACAGGGATTAATGAAAAACTGTTTTTT,CASSSTGINEKLFF
TRBJ1-4,-,TRBD1,TRBV6-5,TGTGCCAGCAGGTTAAGACAGGGGGCGGAAGAAAAACTGTTTTTT,CASRLRQGAEEKLFF
TRBJ2-3,-,TRBD2,TRBV6-1,TGTGCCAGCAGTGATTTGAGGGGAACTAGCGGGGTCGCAGATACGCAGTATTTT,CASSDLRGTSGVADTQYF
TRBJ2-7,-,TRBD1,TRBV23-1,TGCGCCAGCAGTTCCGACAGGGGGCGCGCCTACGAGCAGTACTTC,CASSSDRGRAYEQYF
TRBJ1-5,-,TRBD1,TRBV6-5,TGTGCCAGCACCTCCGGGACAGGGGTCGGGCCCCAGCATTTT,CASTSGTGVGPQHF
TRBJ1-1,-,TRBD1,TRBV6-5,TGTGCCAGCAGTCCCCGGACAGGGGTATCTGAAGCTTTCTTT,CASSPRTGVSEAFF
TRBJ2-3,-,TRBD2,TRBV2,TGTGCCAGCAGTGCTGGGACTAGCGGTACAGATACGCAGTATTTT,CASSAGTSGTDTQYF
TRBJ2-3,-,TRBD2,TRBV3-1/TRBV3-2,TGTGCCAGCAGTCGATTAGGGACTAGCGGGGGGTACGCAGATACGCAGTATTTT,CASSRLGTSGGYADTQYF
TRBJ2-5,once,-,TRBV3-1/TRBV3-2,TGTGCCAGCAGCCAAGATGGGCAGGGGAGAGAGACCCAGTACTTC,CASSQDGQGRETQYF
TRBJ2-3,-,TRBD2,TRBV18,TGTGCCAGCTCACCGACTAGCGGCGCAGATACGCAGTATTTT,CASSPTSGADTQYF